This T cell receptor beta chain was identified during a study of post-analysis software for immune sequencing data (dated by TCRdb to the mid-2010s). About the study as a whole: The recorded disease courses included relapsing-remitting, secondary progressive and progressive-relapsing multiple sclerosis, and some patients had no subtype annotation. The patient repertoires were set against eleven to twelve previously published healthy control repertoires from donors whose ages ranged from roughly 6 to 27 years. A subset of samples was prepared in parallel using single-end sample barcoding, then pooled and co-amplified after Illumina adapter ligation. Broader findings and caveats from the paper: Roughly 5 TRBV segments, including TRBV5-6, TRBV5-1 and TRBV20-1, were significantly more frequent in patients than controls. Strong co-clustering of samples prepared in the same batch was shown by direct clustering with F measure, prompting a batch-effect correction. The multiple sclerosis patient group was slightly younger than the control group. Normalized Chao1 diversity was significantly lower in multiple sclerosis patients than controls, suggesting substantial peripheral T-cell clonal expansion.

According to the germline V gene (reference sequence), CDR1 reads DFQATT and CDR2 reads SNEGSKA. Trimmed from V: 5 bases; trimmed from J: 0 bases; junction bases lacking a gene match: 5. The cysteine opens and the phenylalanine closes a CDR3 of 14 amino acids. Only CDR3 DNA is held: 42 bases, read in frame from base 1. To demonstrate the VDJtools post-analysis software, the study profiled TCR beta repertoires from the peripheral blood of 10 to 15 young patients with multiple sclerosis. The multiple sclerosis patients were children and adolescents ranging in age from roughly 6 to 15 years. Libraries were constructed by PCR. These reads were obtained on an Illumina HiSeq 2500. To reduce PCR and sequencing biases, unique molecular identifiers were built into the TCR beta cDNA libraries. About 500,000 cDNA molecules were obtained for every 1 to 10 million input T cells, so each molecule roughly corresponded to one T cell. The patient libraries were prepared and sequenced using the same protocol as the earlier healthy control dataset. Samples belonging to the same batch were prepared together, multiplexed and sequenced on a shared HiSeq lane. The original methods were these. Raw barcoded reads were processed with MIGEC, and single-read molecular identifier groups were discarded before consensus assembly and CDR3 extraction. Clonotype tables were post-analysed with VDJtools, and diversity was normalized by down-sampling all datasets to the smallest sample size. In repertoire overlap clustering, CDR3 amino acid sequences, but not nucleotide sequences, were matched to correct batch-related cross-sample contamination. TCRdb passed the public sequencing reads through fastp at Q25 and MiXCR, retaining productive beta sequences. Each CDR3 protein appears once, grouped with its most common genes and DNA. These V and J calls originate from TCRdb's pipeline instead of the authors' own analysis. The sample table contains hundreds of thousands of distinct CDR3 sequences; only one count was recorded for roughly half of them. Approximately 4.4% of the sample goes to the ten largest clones.

As regards this clonotype: Its antigen is unknown. No base quality values were provided; no much bigger clone lies one nucleotide off.

Recombination linked TRBV20-1 to TRBJ2-7; 9 bases in the junction line up with TRBD1. The sequence came from a girl between 10 and 17 years old with multiple sclerosis. Material for sequencing was blood. At the DNA level, the sequence is TGCAGTGCTGGGACAGGGCAAAGCTCCTACGAGCAGTACTTC. This codes for CSAGTGQSSYEQYF.